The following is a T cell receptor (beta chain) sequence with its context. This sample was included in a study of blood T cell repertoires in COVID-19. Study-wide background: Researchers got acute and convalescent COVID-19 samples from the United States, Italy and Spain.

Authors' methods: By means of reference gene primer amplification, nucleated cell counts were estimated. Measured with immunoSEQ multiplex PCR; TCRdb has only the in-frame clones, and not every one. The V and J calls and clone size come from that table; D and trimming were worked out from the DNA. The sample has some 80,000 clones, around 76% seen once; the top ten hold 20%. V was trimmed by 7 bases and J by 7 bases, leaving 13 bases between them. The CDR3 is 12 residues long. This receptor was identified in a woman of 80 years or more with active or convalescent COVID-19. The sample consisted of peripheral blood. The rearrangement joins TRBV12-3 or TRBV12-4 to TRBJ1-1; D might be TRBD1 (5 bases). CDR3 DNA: TGTGCCAGCACATTATCAGGGTTTGAAGCTTTCTTT. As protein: CASTLSGFEAFF.